This entry lists 30 T cell receptor beta chains sequenced from one sample in a study of T cells in localized non-small cell lung cancer. Method: immunoSEQ multiplex PCR; TCRdb's copy keeps in-frame clones and lacks some. The table includes some 28,000 clones, roughly 86% detected once. Here the sequenced sample was peripheral blood, taken before any cancer treatment. All receptors come from a male donor aged 60 or over with stage I lung adenocarcinoma.

This chain connects TRBV19 to TRBJ1-2; D is possibly TRBD1 (6 bases). The V end lost 10 bases, the J end lost 8 bases, and 20 bases lay between the germline ends. Germline CDR1 reads LNHDA; CDR2 reads SQIVND (reference sequence). The CDR3 loop spans 13 amino acids. CDR3 region: CATMDSQSRGYTF. The CDR3 coding sequence is TGTGCCACCATGGACAGCCAGTCTCGGGGCTACACCTTC.

The rearrangement uses TRBV4-3 and TRBJ2-3, with 7 positions matching TRBD2. Germline V CDR1 and CDR2: LGHNA, YSLEER. The CDR3 has 15 amino acids. The J segment lost 5 bases and the V segment lost 1 base, leaving 6 bases of the junction unmatched. The CDR3 DNA follows: TGCGCCAGCAGCCAAGGTTGGGGGGAGGGAGATACGCAGTATTTT. The encoded protein is CASSQGWGEGDTQYF.

This chain uses TRBV28 with TRBJ1-1; tentative D call: TRBD1 (5 bases). CDR1 MDHEN and CDR2 SYDVKM come from the germline V gene. This CDR3 contains 14 residues. V was trimmed by 7 bases and J by 1 base, leaving 13 bases between them. CDR3 DNA sequence: TGTGCCAGCACCCAAATAAGGGGGAACACTGAAGCTTTCTTT. Protein product: CASTQIRGNTEAFF.

This clone was counted a single time. This sequence joins TRBV9 and TRBJ1-1; TRBD1 might be the D (6 bases). This CDR3 region has 14 residues. The germline V gene has CDR1 SGDLS and CDR2 YYNGEE. V lost 4 bases and J 1 base, leaving 11 bases between the germline ends. CDR3 amino acids: CASSRGQKNTEAFF. The CDR3 DNA reads TGTGCCAGCAGCAGGGGACAAAAGAACACTGAAGCTTTCTTT.

The chain couples TRBV28 to TRBJ1-4; TRBD1 aligns across 8 bases. CDR1 and CDR2 from the germline V gene are MDHEN and SYDVKM. The CDR3 is made up of 14 amino acids. Losses at the gene ends were 2 bases for V and 6 bases for J; bases not matched to a gene: 2. The CDR3 loop is CASSLGQGYEKLFF. CDR3 coding DNA: TGTGCCAGCAGTTTAGGACAGGGATATGAAAAACTGTTTTTT.

The chain is built from TRBV6-6 and TRBJ2-7; 9 bases align to TRBD2. Germline trimming cut 8 bases from V and 3 bases from J; bases unmatched to any gene: 5. This CDR3 is built from 13 residues. Looked up from germline, CDR1 is MNHNY and CDR2 is SVGAGI (reference sequence). CDR3 sequence (DNA): TGTGCCAGCGGGGGACTAGCTAACTACGAGCAGTACTTC. Its protein is CASGGLANYEQYF.

V gene TRBV30 combines with J gene TRBJ1-1; D is unclear. Germline loops: CDR1 GTSNPN, CDR2 SVGIG (reference sequence). The V gene lost 5 bases and the J gene lost 1 base, with 8 bases spanning the gap. This CDR3 has 12 residues. The CDR3, as DNA: TGTGCCTGGGGACCCTCGAACACTGAAGCTTTCTTT. This gives the protein CAWGPSNTEAFF. The whole variable domain, remainder taken from reference TRBV30 and TRBJ1-1, is SQTIHQWPATLVQPVGSPLSLECTVEGTSNPNLYWYRQAAGRGLQLLFYSVGIGQISSEVPQNLSASRPQDRQFILSSKKLLLSDSGFYLCAWGPSNTEAFFGQGTRLTVV.

This clone was seen only once. V and J are TRBV5-1 and TRBJ1-2, with unresolved D. Germline CDR1 reads SGHRS; CDR2 reads YFSETQ. Trimming removed 4 bases at V and 2 bases at J, with 9 bases between. The CDR3 is made up of 13 amino acids. The CDR3 region has the DNA TGCGCCAGCAGCCTTCAGCAGAACTATGGCTACACCTTC. Amino acid sequence: CASSLQQNYGYTF. Full variable domain (missing parts from reference TRBV5-1 and TRBJ1-2): KAGVTQTPRYLIKTRGQQVTLSCSPISGHRSVSWYQQTPGQGLQFLFEYFSETQRNKGNFPGRFSGRQFSNSRSEMNVSTLELGDSALYLCASSLQQNYGYTFGSGTRLTVV.

The sample holds a few counts of this clone. This sequence joins TRBV10-1 and TRBJ2-7, with 8 bases identical to TRBD2. The CDR3 spans 14 residues. Germline-derived CDR1 and CDR2 are WNHNN and SYGVQD (reference sequence). J lost 2 bases, V lost 4 bases, and 4 bases had no gene match. CDR3 bases: TGCGCCAGCAGTGCCAGCGGGGGAGCCTACGAGCAGTACTTC. This encodes CASSASGGAYEQYF.

The chain is built from TRBV5-1 and TRBJ2-5, with TRBD1 as a possible D gene (5 bases). Germline V gene sequence: CDR1 SGHRS, CDR2 YFSETQ. This CDR3 is built from 16 residues. Trimming cost V 3 bases and J 5 bases, with 20 bases left between them. The CDR3 is CASSYTGASLVETQYF. For the CDR3, the DNA is TGCGCCAGCAGCTATACAGGAGCAAGCCTCGTGGAGACCCAGTACTTC. The variable domain in full, completed from reference TRBV5-1 and TRBJ2-5, reads KAGVTQTPRYLIKTRGQQVTLSCSPISGHRSVSWYQQTPGQGLQFLFEYFSETQRNKGNFPGRFSGRQFSNSRSEMNVSTLELGDSALYLCASSYTGASLVETQYFGPGTRLLVL.

V usage is TRBV19 and J usage is TRBJ1-2, with 7 bases lining up with TRBD1. The V segment lost 7 bases and the J segment 7 bases; nucleotides outside the gene matches: 12. The CDR3 sequence is 14 residues long. The germline CDR1 and CDR2 sequences are LNHDA and SQIVND (reference sequence). The CDR3 bases are TGTGCCAGTACGGTCGGGACAGATAGACCTGGCTACACCTTC. Translating gives CASTVGTDRPGYTF. The variable domain in full, completed from reference TRBV19 and TRBJ1-2, reads DGGITQSPKYLFRKEGQNVTLSCEQNLNHDAMYWYRQDPGQGLRLIYYSQIVNDFQKGDIAEGYSVSREKKESFPLTVTSAQKNPTAFYLCASTVGTDRPGYTFGSGTRLTVV.

This rearrangement joins TRBV28 to TRBJ1-2, with a possible D match to TRBD1 (5 bases). The germline V and J ends were trimmed by 3 bases and 2 bases, with 25 bases remaining between them. Per the germline V gene, CDR1 is MDHEN and CDR2 is SYDVKM. The CDR3 contains 19 residues. In nucleotides, the CDR3 is TGTGCCAGCAGTTTCATTATCCCTATATTTAGCGGGGGAAACTATGGCTACACCTTC. As protein: CASSFIIPIFSGGNYGYTF.

A single count supports this clone. The chain links TRBV4-2 to TRBJ2-1; 7 nucleotides match TRBD1. Trimming took 0 bases from V and 10 from J; bases not matched to a gene: 0. Germline values: CDR1 LGHNA, CDR2 YNFKEQ. The CDR3 totals 12 residues. The CDR3 bases are TGTGCCAGCAGCCAAGACAGGGGGGAGCAGTTCTTC. Protein product: CASSQDRGEQFF.

J is TRBJ2-1 and V is TRBV5-1, with D tentatively TRBD2 (7 bases). CDR1 is SGHRS and CDR2 is YFSETQ in the germline V gene. V was clipped by 7 bases and J by 6 bases, with 17 bases between them. This CDR3 comprises 14 residues. The CDR3 nucleotides read TGCGCCAGCGGGGAGGGGGGGCCGAGCAATGAGCAGTTCTTC. Protein: CASGEGGPSNEQFF.

The chain uses TRBV19 and TRBJ2-5; 11 nucleotides match TRBD2. TRBJ2-7 explains the end of the DNA better; the J call may be wrong. The CDR3 loop spans 15 amino acids. In germline, CDR1 is LNHDA, CDR2 SQIVND (reference sequence). The CDR3 region has the DNA TGTGCCAGTAGCAGGGGACTAGCGGCGACTTACGAGCAGTACTTC. This codes for CASSRGLAATYEQYF.

The chain combines TRBV7-9 with TRBJ2-2; D could derive from TRBD1 or TRBD2 (5 bases each). From germline, CDR1 is SEHNR and CDR2 FQNEAQ (reference sequence). Trimming took 7 bases from V and 5 from J, leaving 8 bases between them. The CDR3 has 12 residues. The CDR3 loop reads CASTGRTGELFF. The CDR3, as DNA: TGTGCCAGCACGGGGCGGACCGGGGAGCTGTTTTTT.

The genes are TRBV30 and TRBJ2-1, with D perhaps TRBD1 or TRBD2 (5 bases each). The CDR3 has 15 residues. Trimming stripped 4 bases from V and 2 bases from J, with 15 bases between. Germline assignment: CDR1 GTSNPN and CDR2 SVGIG (reference sequence). The CDR3 DNA reads as TGTGCCTGGACTGGGGACGCCCGAGCCTACAATGAGCAGTTCTTC. This codes for CAWTGDARAYNEQFF.

This clone was detected only once. V usage is TRBV5-4 and J usage is TRBJ1-1, with 7 bases fitting TRBD1. The trim removed 2 bases at V and 1 base at J, leaving 5 bases unmatched. The CDR3 is 15 residues long. Germline V lookup: CDR1 SGHNT, CDR2 YYREEE (reference sequence). The CDR3 loop reads CASSLQGSENTEAFF. DNA of the CDR3: TGTGCCAGCAGCTTACAGGGGTCGGAGAACACTGAAGCTTTCTTT.

This chain connects TRBV7-8 to TRBJ2-3; D is possibly TRBD1 or TRBD2 (5 bases each). The V gene's germline CDR1 is SGHVS and CDR2 FQNEAQ. The V end lost 5 bases, the J end lost 4 bases, and 19 bases lay between the germline ends. The CDR3 consists of 16 residues. This chain's CDR3 is CASSPRGQGGADTQYF. The DNA of the CDR3 is TGTGCCAGCAGCCCCCGAGGGCAGGGTGGCGCAGATACGCAGTATTTT.

This rearrangement joins TRBV7-8 to TRBJ2-1, with 11 bases that match TRBD2. CDR3 length equals 19 residues. Trimming cost V 5 bases and J 7 bases; bases outside gene matches: 19. Germline-derived CDR1 and CDR2 are SGHVS and FQNEAQ. CDR3 DNA sequence: TGTGCCAGCAGCCAACGAGCCAAAGGACTAGCGGGCCTCGGGAATGAGCAGTTCTTC. Translation: CASSQRAKGLAGLGNEQFF.

J is TRBJ1-3 and V is TRBV5-6; unclear D gene. The germline V and J ends were trimmed by 1 base and 2 bases, with 1 base remaining between them. The CDR3 runs 12 residues. In germline, CDR1 is SGHDT, CDR2 YYEEEE. CDR3 sequence reads: CASSLPGNTIYF. The CDR3 DNA follows: TGTGCCAGCAGCTTGCCTGGAAACACCATATATTTT.

The J gene is TRBJ2-2, the V gene TRBV6-1; 8 nucleotides align to TRBD2. Germline CDR1 and CDR2: MNHNS and SASEGT. With V trimmed by 4 bases and J by 0 bases, 1 base remained unmatched. The CDR3 consists of 15 residues. The CDR3 DNA sequence: TGTGCCAGCAGTGGGGGACTAGCGAACACCGGGGAGCTGTTTTTT. Amino acids: CASSGGLANTGELFF.

This rearrangement joins TRBV6-5 to TRBJ2-7; D gene unclear. Germline V gene lookup returns CDR1 MNHEY and CDR2 SVGAGI. The CDR3 length is 15 residues. Deletions cut 2 bases from V and 2 bases from J, with 13 bases between. The DNA of the CDR3 is TGTGCCAGCAGTTACGCCCCCGGACCCACCTACGAGCAGTACTTC. As protein: CASSYAPGPTYEQYF.

The chain is built from TRBV7-2 and TRBJ2-2; D is possibly TRBD1 (5 bases). V dropped 4 bases and J dropped 7 bases, with 7 bases sitting between them. Germline CDR1 and CDR2: SGHTA and FQGNSA. The CDR3 totals 12 residues. CDR3 residues: CASSSQGGELFF. For the CDR3, the DNA is TGTGCCAGCAGCTCGCAGGGCGGGGAGCTGTTTTTT.

The CDR3, as DNA: TGTGCCAGCAGCGAATCCGGCAGGGCAACAGATACGCAGTATTTT. It codes for CASSESGRATDTQYF. V is TRBV9 and J is TRBJ2-3; D possibly corresponds to TRBD1 (5 bases). The V end lost 3 bases, the J end lost 3 bases, and 14 bases lay between the germline ends. The CDR3 consists of 15 residues. CDR1 is SGDLS and CDR2 is YYNGEE in the germline V gene. The variable domain in full, completed from reference TRBV9 and TRBJ2-3, reads DSGVTQTPKHLITATGQRVTLRCSPRSGDLSVYWYQQSLDQGLQFLIQYYNGEERAKGNILERFSAQQFPDLHSELNLSSLELGDSALYFCASSESGRATDTQYFGPGTRLTVL.

Written as DNA, the CDR3 is TGTGCCAGTAGTACTTCCCCCGACACGAATCAGCCCCAGCATTTT. This sequence encodes CASSTSPDTNQPQHF. The J gene is TRBJ1-5, the V gene TRBV19; D remains ambiguous. The ends were cut back, 4 bases at V and 4 bases at J, with 14 bases in the middle. The CDR3 contains 15 residues. Per germline, CDR1 LNHDA and CDR2 SQIVND (reference sequence).

This chain links TRBV15 with TRBJ1-5; D possibly corresponds to TRBD1 (5 bases). V was shortened by 0 bases and J by 2 bases, with 17 bases between the two germline ends. CDR3 size: 18 residues. Germline CDR1 is LNHNV and CDR2 is YYDKDF (reference sequence). Written as DNA, the CDR3 is TGTGCCACCAGCAGAGACTCCAACACGGGGGAAGGCAATCAGCCCCAGCATTTT. Its translation: CATSRDSNTGEGNQPQHF.

The chain couples TRBV6-4 to TRBJ2-3, with D possibly matching TRBD2 (5 bases). CDR1 is MRHNA, CDR2 SNTAGT, per germline. The CDR3 has 13 amino acids. Trimming pared 4 bases from V and 2 bases from J, leaving 7 bases between. The CDR3 here is CASSVGDTDTQYF. In DNA form, the CDR3 reads TGTGCCAGCAGTGTCGGGGACACAGATACGCAGTATTTT.

The rearrangement joins TRBV6-5 to TRBJ1-1, with D uncertain. The germline gives CDR1 MNHEY, CDR2 SVGAGI. This CDR3 spans 15 amino acids. Trimming left V 0 bases short and J 0 bases short, with 8 bases between. DNA for the CDR3: TGTGCCAGCAGTTACTCGACCACCATGAACACTGAAGCTTTCTTT. Protein product: CASSYSTTMNTEAFF.

V usage is TRBV30 and J usage is TRBJ1-4; 7 bases line up with TRBD1. J lost 0 bases, V lost 7 bases, and 2 bases had no gene match. The CDR3 is 13 residues long. Germline-derived CDR1 and CDR2 are GTSNPN and SVGIG (reference sequence). In DNA, the CDR3 is TGTGCCTATGGACAGGCAACTAATGAAAAACTGTTTTTT. Amino acids: CAYGQATNEKLFF. Together with reference TRBV30 and TRBJ1-4, the CDR3 gives the full variable domain: SQTIHQWPATLVQPVGSPLSLECTVEGTSNPNLYWYRQAAGRGLQLLFYSVGIGQISSEVPQNLSASRPQDRQFILSSKKLLLSDSGFYLCAYGQATNEKLFFGSGTQLSVL.